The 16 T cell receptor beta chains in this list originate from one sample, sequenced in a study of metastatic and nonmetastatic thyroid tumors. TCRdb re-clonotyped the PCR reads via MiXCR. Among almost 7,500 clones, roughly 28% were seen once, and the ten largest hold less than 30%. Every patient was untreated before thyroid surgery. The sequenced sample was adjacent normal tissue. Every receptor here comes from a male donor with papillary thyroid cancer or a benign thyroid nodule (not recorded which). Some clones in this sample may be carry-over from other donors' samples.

CDR3 in amino acids: CASSFLGAFLRGATEAFF. DNA of the CDR3: TGTGCCAGCAGTTTCCTTGGTGCTTTTCTCAGGGGAGCCACTGAAGCTTTCTTT. The chain recombines TRBV27 with TRBJ1-1; possible D gene TRBD1, 6 bases. The CDR3 is made up of 18 amino acids. The ends were cut back, 3 bases at V and 4 bases at J, with 24 bases in the middle. CDR1 is MNHEY, CDR2 SMNVEV, per germline (reference sequence).

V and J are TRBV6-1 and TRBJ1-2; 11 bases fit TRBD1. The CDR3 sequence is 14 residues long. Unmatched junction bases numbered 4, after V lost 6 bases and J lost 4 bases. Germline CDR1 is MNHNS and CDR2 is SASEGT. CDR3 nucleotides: TGTGCCAGCAGCGGACAGGGGGCTATCTATGGCTACACCTTC. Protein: CASSGQGAIYGYTF.

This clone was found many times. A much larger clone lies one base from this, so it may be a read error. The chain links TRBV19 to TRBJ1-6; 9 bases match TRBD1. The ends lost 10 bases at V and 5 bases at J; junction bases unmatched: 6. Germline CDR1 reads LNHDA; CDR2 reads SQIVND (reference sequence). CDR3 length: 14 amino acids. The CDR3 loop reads CATGTGLHNSPLHF. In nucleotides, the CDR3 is TGTGCCACCGGGACAGGGCTCCATAATTCACCCCTCCACTTT. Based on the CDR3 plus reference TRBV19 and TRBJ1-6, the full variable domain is DGGITQSPKYLFRKEGQNVTLSCEQNLNHDAMYWYRQDPGQGLRLIYYSQIVNDFQKGDIAEGYSVSREKKESFPLTVTSAQKNPTAFYLCATGTGLHNSPLHFGNGTRLTVT.

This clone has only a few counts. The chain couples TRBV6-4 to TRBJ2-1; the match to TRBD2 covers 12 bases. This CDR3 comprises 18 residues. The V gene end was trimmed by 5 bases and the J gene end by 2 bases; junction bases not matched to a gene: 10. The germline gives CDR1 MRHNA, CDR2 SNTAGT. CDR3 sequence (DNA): TGTGCCAGCAGTACCGGGACTAGCGGGCCAGCCGCCTACAATGAGCAGTTCTTC. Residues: CASSTGTSGPAAYNEQFF.

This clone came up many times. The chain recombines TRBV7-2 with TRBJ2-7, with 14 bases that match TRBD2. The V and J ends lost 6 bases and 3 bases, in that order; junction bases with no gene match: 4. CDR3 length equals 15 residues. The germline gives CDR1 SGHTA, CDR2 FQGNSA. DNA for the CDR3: TGTGCCAGCAGGGGGGGACTAGCGGGGGTCTACGAGCAGTACTTC. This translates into CASRGGLAGVYEQYF.

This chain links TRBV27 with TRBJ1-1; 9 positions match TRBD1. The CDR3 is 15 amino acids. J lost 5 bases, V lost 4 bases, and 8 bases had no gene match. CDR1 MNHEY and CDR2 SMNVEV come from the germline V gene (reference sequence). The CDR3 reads CASSWYRGRGTEAFF. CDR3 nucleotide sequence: TGTGCCAGCAGTTGGTACAGGGGGCGTGGAACTGAAGCTTTCTTT.

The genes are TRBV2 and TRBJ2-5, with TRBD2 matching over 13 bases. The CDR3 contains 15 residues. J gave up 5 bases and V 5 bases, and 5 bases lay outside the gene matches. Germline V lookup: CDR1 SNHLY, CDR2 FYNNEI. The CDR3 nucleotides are TGTGCCAGCAGTAGCCAACTAGCGGGAGGGGAGACCCAGTACTTC. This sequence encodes CASSSQLAGGETQYF.

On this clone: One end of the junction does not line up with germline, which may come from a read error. As DNA, the CDR3 is TGTGCCAGCGAGAGAACCCCCTCTGGGTCCAACGTCCGGACGTTC. Translated, it gives CASERTPSGSNVRTF. The J gene is TRBJ2-6, the V gene TRBV6-2 or TRBV6-3; D unresolved. This CDR3 is built from 15 residues. Germline CDR1 MNHEY, CDR2 SVGEGT.

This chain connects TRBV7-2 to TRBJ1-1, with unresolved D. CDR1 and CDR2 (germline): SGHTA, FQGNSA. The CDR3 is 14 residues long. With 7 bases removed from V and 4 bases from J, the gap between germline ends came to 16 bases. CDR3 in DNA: TGTGCCAGCAACTCCTATCTAGGGAGCACTGAAGCTTTCTTT. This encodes CASNSYLGSTEAFF. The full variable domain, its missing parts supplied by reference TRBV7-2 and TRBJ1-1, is GAGVSQSPSNKVTEKGKDVELRCDPISGHTALYWYRQSLGQGLEFLIYFQGNSAPDKSGLPSDRFSAERTGGSVSTLTIQRTQQEDSAVYLCASNSYLGSTEAFFGQGTRLTVV.

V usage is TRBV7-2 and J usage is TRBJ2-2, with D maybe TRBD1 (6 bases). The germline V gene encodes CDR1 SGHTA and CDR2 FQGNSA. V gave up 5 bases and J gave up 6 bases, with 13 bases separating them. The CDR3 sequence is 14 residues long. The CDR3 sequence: CASSQHRDAGELFF. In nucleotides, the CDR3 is TGTGCCAGCAGCCAGCACAGGGATGCCGGGGAGCTGTTTTTT.

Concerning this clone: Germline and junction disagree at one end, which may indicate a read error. CDR3 nucleotide sequence: TGTGCCAGCAGCTCCGGACAGCCCTCCGAGGAGTCCTTC. Protein sequence: CASSSGQPSEESF. This rearrangement joins TRBV6-1 to TRBJ2-7; TRBD1 is a possible D gene (6 bases). Germline assignment: CDR1 MNHNS and CDR2 SASEGT. There are 13 residues in the CDR3.

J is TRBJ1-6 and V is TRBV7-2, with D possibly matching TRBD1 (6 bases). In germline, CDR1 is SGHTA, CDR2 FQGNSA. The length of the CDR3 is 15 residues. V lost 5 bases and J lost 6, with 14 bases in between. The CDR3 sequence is CASSATGTLNSPLHF. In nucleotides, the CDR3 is TGTGCCAGCAGCGCAACTGGGACACTTAATTCACCCCTCCACTTT. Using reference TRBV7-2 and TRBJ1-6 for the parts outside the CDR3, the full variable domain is GAGVSQSPSNKVTEKGKDVELRCDPISGHTALYWYRQSLGQGLEFLIYFQGNSAPDKSGLPSDRFSAERTGGSVSTLTIQRTQQEDSAVYLCASSATGTLNSPLHFGNGTRLTVT.

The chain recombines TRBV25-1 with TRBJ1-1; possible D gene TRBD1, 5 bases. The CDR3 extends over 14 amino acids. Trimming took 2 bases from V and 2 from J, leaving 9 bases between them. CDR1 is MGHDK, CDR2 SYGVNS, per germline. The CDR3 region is CASSEGAENTEAFF. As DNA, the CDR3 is TGTGCCAGCAGTGAAGGGGCGGAAAACACTGAAGCTTTCTTT.

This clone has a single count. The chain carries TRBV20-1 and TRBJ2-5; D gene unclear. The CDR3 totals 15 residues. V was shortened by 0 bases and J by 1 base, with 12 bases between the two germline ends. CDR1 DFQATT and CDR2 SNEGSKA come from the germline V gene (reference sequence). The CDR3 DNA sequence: TGCAGTGCTAGAGATGAAGGGTACTCCCAAGAGACCCAGTACTTC. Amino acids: CSARDEGYSQETQYF.

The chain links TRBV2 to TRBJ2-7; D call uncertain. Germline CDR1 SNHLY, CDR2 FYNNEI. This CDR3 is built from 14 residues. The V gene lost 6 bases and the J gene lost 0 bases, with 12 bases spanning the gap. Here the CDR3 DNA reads TGTGCCAGCAGCGCCGTGGGTCGCTCCTACGAGCAGTACTTC. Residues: CASSAVGRSYEQYF. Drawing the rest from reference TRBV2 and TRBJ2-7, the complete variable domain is EPEVTQTPSHQVTQMGQEVILRCVPISNHLYFYWYRQILGQKVEFLVSFYNNEISEKSEIFDDQFSVERPDGSNFTLKIRSTKLEDSAMYFCASSAVGRSYEQYFGPGTRLTVT.

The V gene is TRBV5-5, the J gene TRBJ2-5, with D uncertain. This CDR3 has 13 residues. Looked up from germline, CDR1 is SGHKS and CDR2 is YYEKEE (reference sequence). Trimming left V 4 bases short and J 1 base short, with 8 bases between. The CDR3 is CASSAIRQETQYF. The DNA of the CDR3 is TGTGCCAGCAGCGCAATCCGCCAAGAGACCCAGTACTTC.